These 30 T cell receptor beta chains were all obtained from the same sample, sequenced in a study of blood T cell repertoires in COVID-19. Clones were sequenced by immunoSEQ multiplex PCR, and TCRdb holds only the in-frame ones, with some missing. This sample yields around 170,000 clones, of which about 88% are seen a single time; under 15% belongs to the top ten. Specimen: peripheral blood. Receptors originate from a man aged 25-45 years with active or convalescent COVID-19.

The CDR3 coding sequence is TGTGCCAGCAGTTACGGGTCCTCCGGGGAAGATACGCAGTATTTT. It yields the protein CASSYGSSGEDTQYF. The gene calls are TRBV6-5 and TRBJ2-3, with D possibly TRBD2 on 5 matching bases. The V gene lost 2 bases and the J gene lost 5 bases, with 14 bases spanning the gap. The CDR3 contains 15 residues. Germline loops: CDR1 MNHEY, CDR2 SVGAGI.

The rearrangement links TRBV19 to TRBJ2-5; D possibly corresponds to TRBD1 (5 bases). Trimming shortened V by 8 bases and J by 0 bases, and 10 bases separated the two germline ends. Germline assignment: CDR1 LNHDA and CDR2 SQIVND (reference sequence). There are 13 residues in the CDR3. This chain's CDR3 is CASGRAYQETQYF. CDR3 in DNA: TGTGCCAGTGGCAGGGCGTACCAAGAGACCCAGTACTTC. Looking up the rest from reference TRBV19 and TRBJ2-5 gives the full variable domain: DGGITQSPKYLFRKEGQNVTLSCEQNLNHDAMYWYRQDPGQGLRLIYYSQIVNDFQKGDIAEGYSVSREKKESFPLTVTSAQKNPTAFYLCASGRAYQETQYFGPGTRLLVL.

This clone was seen just once. The V call is TRBV6-2 or TRBV6-3, the J call TRBJ1-1; 7 bases are a match to TRBD1. In germline, CDR1 is MNHEY, CDR2 SVGEGT. The length of the CDR3 is 16 residues. Trimming took 5 bases from V and 1 from J; bases not matched to a gene: 10. CDR3 DNA sequence: TGTGCCAGCAGTCCCAGCCGTAACAGGGGGAACACTGAAGCTTTCTTT. Translating it yields CASSPSRNRGNTEAFF.

This chain uses TRBV3-1 (or the pseudogene TRBV3-2) with TRBJ1-2; a possible D gene is TRBD1 (6 bases). V lost 5 bases and J 2 bases, leaving 12 bases between the germline ends. The CDR3 length is 14 residues. Per germline, CDR1 LGHDT and CDR2 YNNKEL (reference sequence). The CDR3 here is CASSGIQGNYGYTF. CDR3 sequence (DNA): TGTGCCAGCAGCGGAATACAGGGAAACTATGGCTACACCTTC.

The CDR3 is CASSFPGQGARLGYTF. The CDR3 nucleotides read TGTGCCAGTAGTTTCCCGGGACAGGGGGCTCGGTTAGGCTACACCTTC. This chain links TRBV19 with TRBJ1-2; 12 positions match TRBD1. After removal of 5 bases from V and 8 bases from J, the junction contained 12 bases not matched to a gene. CDR3 length: 16 residues. Germline CDR1 is LNHDA and CDR2 is SQIVND (reference sequence).

The chain is built from TRBV19 and TRBJ1-2; the D gene is possibly TRBD1 (5 bases). V was shortened by 4 bases and J by 4 bases, with 19 bases between the two germline ends. This CDR3 spans 16 amino acids. Germline assignment: CDR1 LNHDA and CDR2 SQIVND (reference sequence). CDR3 in amino acids: CASSTLYQLGGYGYTF. DNA of the CDR3: TGTGCCAGTAGTACACTCTATCAACTGGGGGGCTATGGCTACACCTTC.

In this sample, this clone turned up once. This sequence joins TRBV6-5 and TRBJ1-1, with no clear D. CDR3 length: 12 amino acids. The germline V and J ends were trimmed by 2 bases and 8 bases, with 9 bases remaining between them. CDR1 and CDR2 (germline): MNHEY, SVGAGI. The CDR3, as DNA: TGTGCCAGCAGTTACGGTAGACACGAAGCTTTCTTT. Protein: CASSYGRHEAFF.

Here the CDR3 DNA reads TGTGCCAGCTCACCCACGGCAGGGCGCTATGGCTACACCTTC. It encodes CASSPTAGRYGYTF. The chain has TRBV18 and TRBJ1-2, with a weak D call TRBD1 (5 bases). This CDR3 is built from 14 residues. V was trimmed by 3 bases and J by 4 bases, leaving 12 bases between them. The germline gives CDR1 KGHSH, CDR2 LQKENI.

The chain joins TRBV5-4 to TRBJ1-1; D not resolved. This CDR3 has 13 residues. CDR1 is SGHNT, CDR2 YYREEE, per germline (reference sequence). The V end was cut by 2 bases, the J end by 1 base, with 6 bases between. The CDR3 DNA reads as TGTGCCAGCAGCTTCGGTACGAACACTGAAGCTTTCTTT. It codes for CASSFGTNTEAFF.

This rearrangement joins TRBV10-3 to TRBJ1-5; the match to TRBD1 covers 8 bases. This CDR3 spans 14 amino acids. After removal of 6 bases from V and 4 bases from J, the junction contained 5 bases not matched to a gene. Germline lookup yields CDR1 ENHRY and CDR2 SYGVKD. The CDR3 DNA reads TGTGCCATCAGCCAGGGGGCCGGGAATCAGCCCCAGCATTTT. Translation gives CAISQGAGNQPQHF.

The chain joins TRBV23-1 to TRBJ2-4; possible D gene TRBD1, 6 bases. TRBV23-1 is sorted into the ORF group, with uncertain function. Trimming stripped 0 bases from V and 7 bases from J, with 16 bases between. CDR3 length: 16 amino acids. CDR3 residues: CASSQSSRQGWNIQYF. The DNA for the CDR3 is TGCGCCAGCAGTCAATCGAGTAGGCAGGGGTGGAACATTCAGTACTTC.

The chain employs TRBV4-1 and TRBJ1-5; 7 positions match TRBD1. The germline V gene has CDR1 MGHRA and CDR2 YSYEKL. V gave up 0 bases and J gave up 3 bases; unmatched junction bases: 8. The length of the CDR3 is 17 residues. This CDR3 is CASSQDADRDLNQPQHF. The DNA of the CDR3 is TGCGCCAGCAGCCAAGATGCCGACAGGGATCTCAATCAGCCCCAGCATTTT.

The V and J genes are TRBV7-9 and TRBJ2-3; 9 bases match TRBD1. With V trimmed by 5 bases and J by 6 bases, 6 bases remained unmatched. Germline V lookup: CDR1 SEHNR, CDR2 FQNEAQ (reference sequence). The CDR3 sequence is 14 residues long. Written as DNA, the CDR3 is TGTGCCAGCAGCCTATCACAGGGGGCGGATACGCAGTATTTT. Encoded protein: CASSLSQGADTQYF.

The genes are TRBV9 and TRBJ2-6; tentatively, D is TRBD1 (5 bases). CDR3 size: 15 residues. Germline V gene lookup returns CDR1 SGDLS and CDR2 YYNGEE. The V gene lost 4 bases and the J gene lost 0 bases, with 8 bases spanning the gap. The CDR3: CASSRTYSGANVLTF. As DNA, the CDR3 is TGTGCCAGCAGCAGGACATACTCTGGGGCCAACGTCCTGACTTTC.

The chain has TRBV28 and TRBJ2-1, with 7 bases that match TRBD1. With 7 bases clipped from V and 10 bases from J, the junction kept 7 bases outside the gene matches. Germline CDR1 is MDHEN and CDR2 is SYDVKM. The CDR3 extends over 12 amino acids. DNA for the CDR3: TGTGCCAGCACCCAGGGGGTAGGCGAGCAGTTCTTC. Its translation is CASTQGVGEQFF.

The chain has TRBV13 and TRBJ1-1; 10 nucleotides align to TRBD1. Germline CDR1 is PRHDT and CDR2 is FYEKMQ (reference sequence). V lost 1 base, J lost 8 bases, and 4 bases stayed unmatched. This CDR3 is 14 amino acids long. CDR3 DNA sequence: TGTGCCAGCAGCTTAGCTTTGACAGGGGGCGAAGCTTTCTTT. Amino acids: CASSLALTGGEAFF. Filled out from reference TRBV13 and TRBJ1-1, the complete variable domain reads AAGVIQSPRHLIKEKRETATLKCYPIPRHDTVYWYQQGPGQDPQFLISFYEKMQSDKGSIPDRFSAQQFSDYHSELNMSSLELGDSALYFCASSLALTGGEAFFGQGTRLTVV.

This clone showed up just once. The rearrangement joins TRBV6-2 or TRBV6-3 to TRBJ2-1, with D uncertain. Trimming removed 4 bases at V and 2 bases at J, with 12 bases between. The CDR3 covers 15 residues. The germline V gene has CDR1 MNHEY and CDR2 SVGEGT. The CDR3 region is CASSSVSLTYNEQFF. The CDR3 nucleotides read TGTGCCAGCAGTTCGGTGTCCCTTACCTACAATGAGCAGTTCTTC.

The chain joins TRBV28 to TRBJ1-5, with D uncertain. V was trimmed by 4 bases and J by 0 bases, leaving 4 bases between them. There are 13 residues in the CDR3. The V gene's germline CDR1 is MDHEN and CDR2 SYDVKM. Written as DNA, the CDR3 is TGTGCCAGCAGTTCTGTTAGCAATCAGCCCCAGCATTTT. Amino acids: CASSSVSNQPQHF.

The chain uses TRBV19 and TRBJ1-1; D remains unclear. The ends were cut back, 7 bases at V and 0 bases at J, with 15 bases in the middle. Germline values: CDR1 LNHDA, CDR2 SQIVND (reference sequence). The CDR3 has 15 residues. CDR3 region: CASKERERMNTEAFF. The CDR3 coding sequence is TGTGCCAGTAAAGAGAGGGAAAGAATGAACACTGAAGCTTTCTTT.

The chain couples TRBV7-9 to TRBJ1-5, with 8 bases aligning to TRBD1. Germline CDR1 SEHNR, CDR2 FQNEAQ (reference sequence). This CDR3 has 14 amino acids. With 5 bases clipped from V and 5 bases from J, the junction kept 5 bases outside the gene matches. The chain's CDR3 is CASSQMTGDQPQHF. CDR3 DNA sequence: TGTGCCAGCAGCCAGATGACAGGGGATCAGCCCCAGCATTTT.

This clone was found once. The chain links TRBV21-1 to TRBJ1-1; the tabulated D call, TRBD1, remains unverified against the DNA. TRBV21-1 is recorded as a pseudogene. This CDR3 contains 15 residues. In DNA, the CDR3 is TGTGCCAGCAGCAGCAGGACAGGGGTGAACACTGAAGCTTTCTTT. It yields the protein CASSSRTGVNTEAFF.

Note on this clone: One end of the junction is discordant with germline, which a read error may explain. The rearrangement links TRBV7-7 to TRBJ2-5; 12 bases agree with TRBD2. The CDR3 totals 16 residues. The V gene's germline CDR1 is SSHAT and CDR2 FNYEAQ (reference sequence). The CDR3 loop is CASSARTSGVGETQYF. CDR3 nucleotide sequence: TGTGCTAGCAGCGCGCGGACTAGCGGGGTTGGTGAGACCCAGTACTTC.

The rearrangement joins TRBV14 to TRBJ1-1; D is uncertain. The CDR3 sequence is 13 residues long. CDR1 SGHDN and CDR2 FVKESK come from the germline V gene. V was pared by 8 bases and J by 1 base, with 11 bases between. The DNA of the CDR3 is TGTGCCAGCCAGTGGGCTGGGAACACTGAAGCTTTCTTT. It translates to CASQWAGNTEAFF.

J is TRBJ2-3 and V is TRBV4-1; 10 bases line up with TRBD1. Germline V gene data show CDR1 as MGHRA and CDR2 as YSYEKL. This CDR3 contains 16 residues. The V segment lost 0 bases and the J segment 3 bases; nucleotides outside the gene matches: 3. The CDR3 loop reads CASSQDQGQGTDTQYF. CDR3 coding DNA: TGCGCCAGCAGCCAAGATCAGGGACAGGGGACAGATACGCAGTATTTT.

The chain is built from TRBV13 and TRBJ2-1; 11 bases are shared with TRBD2. The CDR3 sequence is 17 residues long. With V trimmed by 0 bases and J by 8 bases, 9 bases remained unmatched. Germline V gives CDR1 PRHDT, CDR2 FYEKMQ (reference sequence). CDR3 sequence: CASSLGTSGVLVHEQFF. In DNA form, the CDR3 reads TGTGCCAGCAGCTTAGGGACTAGCGGGGTCTTGGTCCATGAGCAGTTCTTC.

The chain has TRBV28 and TRBJ1-5, with D maybe TRBD1 (6 bases). V shed 1 base and J shed 0 bases, with 10 bases lying between them. The CDR3 sequence is 16 residues long. From germline, CDR1 is MDHEN and CDR2 SYDVKM. The CDR3 loop is CASSLFRGHSNQPQHF. The CDR3 DNA is TGTGCCAGCAGTTTATTCAGGGGCCATAGCAATCAGCCCCAGCATTTT.

The chain carries TRBV11-2 and TRBJ2-5; 7 bases align to TRBD1. The germline gives CDR1 SGHAT, CDR2 FQNNGV. The J segment lost 5 bases and the V segment lost 5 bases, leaving 14 bases of the junction unmatched. This CDR3 comprises 16 residues. Written as DNA, the CDR3 is TGTGCCAGCAGCCCCAGGGCGGCCGGGACAGCTGAGACCCAGTACTTC. Residues: CASSPRAAGTAETQYF.

The chain links TRBV5-5 to TRBJ1-5; 10 bases are shared with TRBD1. CDR3 size: 14 residues. Unmatched junction bases numbered 5, after V lost 4 bases and J lost 7 bases. Germline V lookup: CDR1 SGHKS, CDR2 YYEKEE (reference sequence). CDR3 amino acids: CASSRQGAGQPQHF. Written as DNA, the CDR3 is TGTGCCAGCAGCAGACAGGGGGCAGGGCAGCCCCAGCATTTT.

This clone appeared a few times. V gene TRBV5-4 combines with J gene TRBJ2-7, with 8 bases aligning to TRBD2. The V segment lost 0 bases and the J segment 6 bases; nucleotides outside the gene matches: 8. CDR3 length: 15 residues. Germline CDR1 reads SGHNT; CDR2 reads YYREEE (reference sequence). The CDR3 DNA follows: TGTGCCAGCAGCTTGGATAGCGGGGCCTTTCTCGAGCAGTACTTC. This encodes CASSLDSGAFLEQYF.

Here the CDR3 reads CASTLSGISYNEQFF. Here the CDR3 DNA reads TGTGCCAGCACCCTTAGCGGAATCTCCTACAATGAGCAGTTCTTC. The J gene is TRBJ2-1, the V gene TRBV9; tentatively, D is TRBD2 (6 bases). V lost 6 bases, J lost 0 bases, and 13 bases lay in between. The CDR3 has 15 amino acids. In germline, CDR1 is SGDLS, CDR2 YYNGEE. The whole variable domain, remainder taken from reference TRBV9 and TRBJ2-1, is DSGVTQTPKHLITATGQRVTLRCSPRSGDLSVYWYQQSLDQGLQFLIQYYNGEERAKGNILERFSAQQFPDLHSELNLSSLELGDSALYFCASTLSGISYNEQFFGPGTRLTVL.